Listed below are T cell receptor beta chains from one sample, sequenced in a study of graft-versus-host responses after intestinal transplantation. Clones were read by immunoSEQ multiplex PCR, and TCRdb kept only the in-frame ones, dropping some. The table lists roughly 9,400 clones, 94% of them singletons, with about 2.2% in the top ten. This sample comprised PBMCs, obtained 8 days after intestinal transplant. The receptors here all came from a human patient who received an intestinal transplant, so some T cells may come from the graft donor. The CDR3 runs from the conserved cysteine through the conserved F or W. Each record gives: J gene, V gene, clone size, D gene, CDR3 DNA, CDR3 protein. A D gene is named only where the DNA matches it firmly. Rows give clone size only sometimes, using once, few, many, or a class for an expanded clone.

TRBJ2-1 TRBV5-1 NA NA TGCGCCAGCAGCTTGGCGCCAAACCGGGCCTTTTCTGACAATGAGCAGTTCTTC CASSLAPNRAFSDNEQFF
TRBJ2-3 TRBV27 NA TRBD2 TGTGCCAGCAGGCGGGACTATAGCACAGATACGCAGTATTTT CASRRDYSTDTQYF
TRBJ2-1 TRBV27 NA NA TGTGCCAGCAGTCCCTCGGGGGATGAGCAGTTCTTC CASSPSGDEQFF
TRBJ2-5 TRBV6-5 NA NA TGTGCCAGCAGTTACGGGATGAGAGAGACCCAGTACTTC CASSYGMRETQYF
TRBJ2-7 TRBV7-3 NA TRBD1 TGTGCCAGCAGCTTTTCCGGACAGGGTCTCTTCCCCTACGAGCAGTACTTC CASSFSGQGLFPYEQYF
TRBJ1-2 TRBV6-1 NA NA TGTGCCAGCAGAGAAGGGCCCGATGGCTACACCTTC CASREGPDGYTF
TRBJ1-3 TRBV28 NA NA TGTGCCAGCAGTTTAGTGGGGTCAAGCTCTGGAAACACCATATATTTT CASSLVGSSSGNTIYF
TRBJ2-7 TRBV6-1 once TRBD1 TGTGCCAGCAGTATCAGACAGGGGGCGGGCGAGCAGTACTTC CASSIRQGAGEQYF
TRBJ1-1 TRBV28 NA NA TGTGCCAGCAATACCCCAGTGGCGGGGGGCAACACTGAAGCTTTCTTT CASNTPVAGGNTEAFF
TRBJ2-3 TRBV7-6 NA TRBD2 TGTGCCAGCAGCTTAAGACTAGCGGGAAGGTTGGGCACAGATACGCAGTATTTT CASSLRLAGRLGTDTQYF
TRBJ1-1 TRBV9 NA NA TGTGCCAGCAGCCCCTGGAGGGGACGGAACACTGAAGCTTTCTTT CASSPWRGRNTEAFF
TRBJ2-1 TRBV15 NA TRBD2 TGTGCCACCAGCAGAGGGGCGGGAGGGCCAAGGAATGAGCAGTTCTTC CATSRGAGGPRNEQFF
TRBJ1-1 TRBV5-4 once NA TGTGCCAGCAGCTTGGGGACAGAGAACACTGAAGCTTTCTTT CASSLGTENTEAFF
TRBJ2-1 TRBV4-2 few NA TGTGCCAGCAGCCAAGCTTTCACCACAAGCTGGACAGCGTCGCGCAATGAGCAGTTCTTC CASSQAFTTSWTASRNEQFF
TRBJ1-2 TRBV28 NA TRBD1 TGTGCCAGCAGAGGGAACAGGGGTCTTGACTATGGCTACACCTTC CASRGNRGLDYGYTF
TRBJ1-5 TRBV4-1 NA TRBD1 TGCGCCAGCAGCTTAAGACAGGGACCGAATCAGCCCCAGCATTTT CASSLRQGPNQPQHF
TRBJ2-5 TRBV29-1 few NA TGCAGCGTTGAGGCAGTGAGGTTTCAAGAGACCCAGTACTTC CSVEAVRFQETQYF
TRBJ2-5 TRBV29-1 NA TRBD2 TGCAGCGTTGAAGCTGGACCTTGGACTAGCGGGCACCAAGAGACCCAGTACTTC CSVEAGPWTSGHQETQYF
TRBJ2-7 TRBV19 few TRBD2 TGTGCCAGTAGTATATATGCGGGAGGGCCCCACGAGCAGTACTTC CASSIYAGGPHEQYF
TRBJ1-3 TRBV2 NA NA TGTGCCAGCAGTGAAAGGGCGGGGGGGAACACCATATATTTT CASSERAGGNTIYF
TRBJ2-7 TRBV27 NA TRBD2 TGTGCCAGCAGTCCCATACTAGCGGGCTCATACGAGCAGTACTTC CASSPILAGSYEQYF
TRBJ2-3 TRBV9 NA NA TGTGCCAGCAGCGTAGCTACTAGTTGGGCTGCAGATACGCAGTATTTT CASSVATSWAADTQYF
TRBJ2-5 TRBV5-4 NA NA TGTGCCAGCAGCTTCCGAGGTGGGGGGTCAGAGACCCAGTACTTC CASSFRGGGSETQYF
TRBJ2-7 TRBV10-3 few TRBD2 TGTGCCATCAGTGACCCCTCTGTGGGAGCGGGGAGACTGTACTTC CAISDPSVGAGRLYF
TRBJ2-2 TRBV11-2 NA TRBD1 TGTGCCAGCAGCCCCGAAGGGACAGGGAAGAACGGGGAGCTGTTTTTT CASSPEGTGKNGELFF
TRBJ2-7 TRBV10-3 NA TRBD1 TGTGCCATCAGTAGTAGTTCGGCGGGACAGGGCTACGAGCAGTACTTC CAISSSSAGQGYEQYF
TRBJ2-2 TRBV6-5 NA NA TGTGCCAGCAGTTACTCGGGACTCGGGGAGCTGTTTTTT CASSYSGLGELFF
TRBJ1-5 TRBV5-1 NA NA TGCGCCAGCAGCACTGAACTCCGGGACCGCTCGGGGCCCCAGCATTTT CASSTELRDRSGPQHF
TRBJ1-5 TRBV18 NA TRBD1 TGTGCCAGCTCAGGGACAGGGGATCAGCCCCAGCATTTT CASSGTGDQPQHF
TRBJ2-1 TRBV15 few TRBD2 TGTGCCACCAGCAGAGAGGGGGGGAATGAGCAGTTCTTC CATSREGGNEQFF
TRBJ1-2 TRBV7-9 NA NA TGTGCCAGCAGCAACGGGACACCCTATGGCTACACCTTC CASSNGTPYGYTF
TRBJ2-1 TRBV19 NA TRBD2 TGTGCCAGTAGTCTAACTAGCGGACTTTACAATGAGCAGTTCTTC CASSLTSGLYNEQFF
TRBJ1-4 TRBV11-2 NA NA TGTGCCAGCAGCTTAGATTACGTGGAAAAACTGTTTTTT CASSLDYVEKLFF
TRBJ2-7 TRBV28 NA TRBD1 TGTGCCAGCAGTTTAAGCGATACAGGGGGCTTTTACGAGCAGTACTTC CASSLSDTGGFYEQYF
TRBJ1-5 TRBV28 NA NA TGTGCCAGCAGGGACACGGTGGGGGGCGAGTATCAGCCCCAGCATTTT CASRDTVGGEYQPQHF
TRBJ2-1 TRBV6-1 NA TRBD2 TGTGCCAGCCCCGGGAGGAGGGGAGGCAACAATGAGCAGTTCTTC CASPGRRGGNNEQFF
TRBJ1-5 TRBV19 NA TRBD1 TGTGCCAGTACTGGGGACAGCACTTGGGGCAATCAGCCCCAGCATTTT CASTGDSTWGNQPQHF
TRBJ2-7 TRBV27 once NA TGTGCCAGCAGTTCTACCGGGACTCCCTACGAGCAGTACTTC CASSSTGTPYEQYF
TRBJ2-7 TRBV19 NA TRBD2 TGTGCCAGTAGTATATCTAGCGGGAGCTATAACGAGCAGTACTTC CASSISSGSYNEQYF
TRBJ1-2 TRBV4-1 NA NA TGCGCCAGCAGCCAAGCGCTACTGCATGGCTACACCTTC CASSQALLHGYTF
TRBJ2-3 TRBV7-6 NA NA TGTGCCAGCAGCTTAATGTTGCCGGAGGCGAATACGCAGTATTTT CASSLMLPEANTQYF
TRBJ2-4 TRBV29-1 NA NA TGCAGCGTTGAACCTGGGGCCAAAAACATTCAGTACTTC CSVEPGAKNIQYF
TRBJ2-2 TRBV18 NA NA TGTGCCAGCTCACCACCGGGAGGCAGCGGGGAGCTGTTTTTT CASSPPGGSGELFF
TRBJ2-2 TRBV9 NA TRBD2 TGTGCCAGCAGCGGCGGTCTAGCGGGGGCCAACACCGGGGAGCTGTTTTTT CASSGGLAGANTGELFF
TRBJ1-4 TRBV5-4 NA NA TGTGCCAGCAGCTTGGCGGGGGGTTCGCTGTTTTTT CASSLAGGSLFF
TRBJ1-1 TRBV19 once NA TGTGCCAGTAGTATTGCAGCGAACACTGAAGCTTTCTTT CASSIAANTEAFF
TRBJ1-5 TRBV21-1 NA NA TGTGCCAGCACCCCGCGCTGGCGGGGACGTCGGGATCAGCCCCAGCATTTT CASTPRWRGRRDQPQHF
TRBJ2-5 TRBV4-1 NA TRBD2 TGCGCCAGCAGCCCAGGACTAGCGACCCCACAAGAGACCCAGTACTTC CASSPGLATPQETQYF
TRBJ2-3 TRBV2 once NA TGTGCCAGCAGTTCGGACACCACAGATACGCAGTATTTT CASSSDTTDTQYF
TRBJ2-5 TRBV7-9 NA NA TGTGCCAGCAGGGCCACAGAACAGGAGACCCAGTACTTC CASRATEQETQYF
TRBJ1-4 TRBV6-5 NA NA TGTGCCAGCAGTTACTCTGTTGCAACTAATGAAAAACTGTTTTTT CASSYSVATNEKLFF
TRBJ2-7 TRBV5-1 NA NA TGCGCCAGCAGCTTCGGGGCGGAGAAGACCGAGCAGTACTTC CASSFGAEKTEQYF
TRBJ2-7 TRBV4-1 NA NA TGCGCCAGCAGCCAAGACAGGGGCTGGGACGAGCAGTACTTC CASSQDRGWDEQYF
TRBJ2-7 TRBV11-2 NA NA TGTGCCAGCAGCTCAAACCTACTTGTCTACGAGCAGTACTTC CASSSNLLVYEQYF